A single T cell receptor beta chain is shown here with its context. Antigen specificity is unknown. Documented time point: week 23, last vaccination. In every dose of vaccine, 300 ug of mutant IDH1 20-mer peptide was given alongside topical imiquimod. This entry comes from a study of a mutant IDH1 vaccine in newly diagnosed glioma. Study summary: Across weeks 1, 3, 5, 7, 11, 15, 19 and 23, patients received a vaccination each time, eight in all. Onset of vaccination occurred 4-6 weeks following radiotherapy alone, or with temozolomide cycles.

In germline, CDR1 is SGHNT, CDR2 YENEEA. CDR3 length: 13 amino acids. Trimming pared 3 bases from V and 4 bases from J, leaving 6 bases between. The assay was immunoSEQ multiplex PCR, and TCRdb's table has in-frame clones only and misses some. This repertoire shows 58,000 or so clones, 80% to 90% found once; its top ten account for roughly 1.5%. The origin of this receptor is a middle-aged man with glioma. The source material was PBMCs, sampled from a glioma patient whose treatment included an IDH1 peptide vaccine. The chain has TRBV11-3 and TRBJ2-2, with D unclear. The CDR3 DNA reads as TGTGCCAGCAGCTTGGTAGTCACCGGGGAGCTGTTTTTT. Its protein is CASSLVVTGELFF.